These 2 T cell receptor beta chains were all obtained from the same sample, sequenced in a study of blood T cell repertoires in COVID-19. The table came from immunoSEQ multiplex PCR; TCRdb's copy has only in-frame clones and leaves some out. The table shows approximately 100,000 clones, with less than 85% occurring only once. The sample consisted of peripheral blood. The receptors were sampled from a man between 65 and 85 years old with active or convalescent COVID-19.

The V call is TRBV5-6, the J call TRBJ1-2, with D unclear. With 8 bases removed from V and 1 base from J, the gap between germline ends came to 15 bases. The CDR3 totals 14 residues. Germline values: CDR1 SGHDT, CDR2 YYEEEE. The CDR3 region has the DNA TGTGCCAGTAAGTCAAGGAGAGGTAACTATGGCTACACCTTC. This translates into CASKSRRGNYGYTF.

The V call is TRBV3-1 (or the pseudogene TRBV3-2), the J call TRBJ1-6, with D possibly TRBD1 on 6 matching bases. CDR1 and CDR2 from the germline V gene are LGHDT and YNNKEL (reference sequence). With 2 bases removed from V and 6 bases from J, the gap between germline ends came to 11 bases. This CDR3 comprises 15 residues. DNA of the CDR3: TGTGCCAGCAGCCAATCCACAGGGCCTAATTCACCCCTCCACTTT. As protein: CASSQSTGPNSPLHF.